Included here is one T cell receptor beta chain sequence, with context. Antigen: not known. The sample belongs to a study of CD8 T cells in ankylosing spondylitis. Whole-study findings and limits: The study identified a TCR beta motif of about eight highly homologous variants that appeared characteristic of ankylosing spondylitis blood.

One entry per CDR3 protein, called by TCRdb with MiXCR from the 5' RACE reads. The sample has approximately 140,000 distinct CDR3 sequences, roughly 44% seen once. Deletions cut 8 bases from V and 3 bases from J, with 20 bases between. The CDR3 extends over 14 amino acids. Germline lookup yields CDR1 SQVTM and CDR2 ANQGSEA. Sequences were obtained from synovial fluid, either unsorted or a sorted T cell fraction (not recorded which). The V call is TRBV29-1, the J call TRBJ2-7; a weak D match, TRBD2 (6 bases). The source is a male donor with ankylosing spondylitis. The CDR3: CSTGTYGDDYEQYF. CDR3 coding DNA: TGCAGCACCGGGACTTATGGGGATGACTACGAGCAGTACTTC.